The 23 T cell receptor beta chains below all came from one sample that was sequenced in a study of cytomegalovirus exposure and HLA in healthy donors. Vbeta (60) and Jbeta (13) primers were used in the PCR. Clones were read by immunoSEQ multiplex PCR, and TCRdb kept only the in-frame ones, dropping some. The data hold over 50,000 clones, with about four fifths observed a single time. Input material: PBMCs. These receptors were taken from a man aged 40-55 years in good health and CMV-seronegative.

The chain carries TRBV5-6 and TRBJ1-6; D is uncertain. Germline V gene lookup returns CDR1 SGHDT and CDR2 YYEEEE. Trimming stripped 4 bases from V and 9 bases from J, with 14 bases between. The CDR3 consists of 14 residues. The DNA for the CDR3 is TGTGCCAGCAGCCGCAAAACTAACTTTTCACCCCTCCACTTT. As protein: CASSRKTNFSPLHF.

This clone has just a few counts. The chain joins TRBV2 to TRBJ1-2, with unresolved D. The V and J ends lost 4 bases and 4 bases respectively, with 10 bases between them. From germline, CDR1 is SNHLY and CDR2 FYNNEI. This CDR3 has 13 residues. This CDR3 is CASSVSPRYGYTF. The CDR3 region has the DNA TGTGCCAGCAGTGTCTCCCCTCGCTATGGCTACACCTTC.

This chain joins TRBV18 and TRBJ1-1; D may be TRBD1 (5 bases). There are 16 residues in the CDR3. Looked up from germline, CDR1 is KGHSH and CDR2 is LQKENI. The V end lost 3 bases, the J end lost 0 bases, and 14 bases lay between the germline ends. The CDR3 sequence: CASSPDSLTMNTEAFF. The CDR3 DNA is TGTGCCAGCTCACCCGACAGCCTAACTATGAACACTGAAGCTTTCTTT.

The rearrangement joins TRBV7-2 to TRBJ1-6; 10 bases are shared with TRBD1. CDR1 is SGHTA and CDR2 is FQGNSA in the germline V gene. J gave up 9 bases and V 11 bases, and 7 bases lay outside the gene matches. This CDR3 comprises 13 residues. In nucleotides, the CDR3 is TGTGCCGTAGCCGGGACAGGGGTTTCACCCCTCCACTTT. Amino acid sequence: CAVAGTGVSPLHF. The whole variable domain, remainder taken from reference TRBV7-2 and TRBJ1-6, is GAGVSQSPSNKVTEKGKDVELRCDPISGHTALYWYRQSLGQGLEFLIYFQGNSAPDKSGLPSDRFSAERTGGSVSTLTIQRTQQEDSAVYLCAVAGTGVSPLHFGNGTRLTVT.

The CDR3, as DNA: TGTGCCAGTAGTACCGGGACAGGGTACAATCAGCCCCAGCATTTT. Residues: CASSTGTGYNQPQHF. V and J are TRBV19 and TRBJ1-5; 9 bases agree with TRBD1. Germline trimming cut 4 bases from V and 3 bases from J; bases unmatched to any gene: 4. The CDR3 spans 15 residues. CDR1 is LNHDA, CDR2 SQIVND, per germline (reference sequence).

The chain joins TRBV11-2 to TRBJ2-3; TRBD2 aligns across 9 bases. CDR1 is SGHAT and CDR2 is FQNNGV in the germline V gene. The CDR3 runs 16 residues. After removal of 1 base from V and 2 bases from J, the junction contained 4 bases not matched to a gene. DNA for the CDR3: TGTGCCAGCAGCTTAGGACTAGCGGAAGTCACAGATACGCAGTATTTT. Translation gives CASSLGLAEVTDTQYF.

This rearrangement joins TRBV5-1 to TRBJ1-6, with D unresolved. The CDR3 length is 15 residues. V gave up 0 bases and J gave up 0 bases, with 4 bases separating them. The germline V gene has CDR1 SGHRS and CDR2 YFSETQ. The CDR3, as DNA: TGCGCCAGCAGCTTGGGCGACTCCTATAATTCACCCCTCCACTTT. Translating it yields CASSLGDSYNSPLHF.

The rearrangement joins TRBV30 to TRBJ1-1; 9 bases line up with TRBD1. CDR3 length equals 13 residues. The germline CDR1 and CDR2 sequences are GTSNPN and SVGIG (reference sequence). V lost 5 bases and J lost 10; bases outside the gene matches: 11. The CDR3 nucleotides read TGTGCCTGGGGGCCGGGACAGGGCTTTGGAGCTTTCTTT. Translation gives CAWGPGQGFGAFF.

The CDR3, as DNA: TGTGCCAGCACCCGCCAGGTAGCGGCATACAATGAGCAGTTCTTC. This encodes CASTRQVAAYNEQFF. The chain carries TRBV7-6 and TRBJ2-1; a weak D match, TRBD2 (6 bases). CDR1 is SGHVS, CDR2 FNYEAQ, per germline. V gave up 7 bases and J gave up 4 bases, with 17 bases separating them. CDR3 length: 15 amino acids.

The chain is built from TRBV5-6 and TRBJ2-5, with D possibly TRBD1 on 6 matching bases. Near its end, the DNA agrees better with TRBJ2-7, so the J call may be wrong. The germline CDR1 and CDR2 sequences are SGHDT and YYEEEE. The length of the CDR3 is 14 residues. CDR3 sequence: CASSWGHGTYEQYF. CDR3 nucleotides: TGTGCCAGCAGCTGGGGACATGGGACCTACGAGCAGTACTTC.

The chain employs TRBV7-9 and TRBJ2-1, with D possibly TRBD2 on 6 matching bases. Germline V gene data show CDR1 as SEHNR and CDR2 as FQNEAQ (reference sequence). This CDR3 spans 13 amino acids. Between the trimmed V and J ends, which lost 5 bases and 3 bases, there was a span of 8 bases. The CDR3 loop is CASSPGVYNEQFF. The DNA for the CDR3 is TGTGCCAGCAGCCCGGGGGTCTACAATGAGCAGTTCTTC.

In this sample, this clone turned up a few times. The rearrangement uses TRBV19 and TRBJ1-3; 9 bases are a match to TRBD1. The CDR3 runs to 17 residues. The germline V gene encodes CDR1 LNHDA and CDR2 SQIVND (reference sequence). The CDR3 sequence is CASTRDRVTPPGNTIYF. In DNA, the CDR3 is TGTGCATCCACCCGGGACAGGGTAACTCCACCTGGAAACACCATATATTTT.

The chain links TRBV7-2 to TRBJ2-5; 9 bases align to TRBD2. Germline lookup yields CDR1 SGHTA and CDR2 FQGNSA. The CDR3 covers 16 residues. V lost 1 base and J lost 5; bases outside the gene matches: 8. The CDR3 is CASSLVVRGGRETQYF. CDR3 sequence (DNA): TGTGCCAGCAGCTTAGTTGTGCGGGGGGGCAGGGAGACCCAGTACTTC. Looking up the rest from reference TRBV7-2 and TRBJ2-5 gives the full variable domain: GAGVSQSPSNKVTEKGKDVELRCDPISGHTALYWYRQSLGQGLEFLIYFQGNSAPDKSGLPSDRFSAERTGGSVSTLTIQRTQQEDSAVYLCASSLVVRGGRETQYFGPGTRLLVL.

The rearrangement links TRBV4-3 to TRBJ2-3, with a possible D match to TRBD2 (7 bases). Germline V CDR1 and CDR2: LGHNA, YSLEER. The CDR3 has 15 residues. Trimming took off 2 bases at V and 4 bases at J, with 13 bases between the two ends. For the CDR3, the DNA is TGCGCCAGCAGCCAATCCCGAGGGGGGGCAGATACGCAGTATTTT. Translation gives CASSQSRGGADTQYF.

The rearrangement joins TRBV4-1 to TRBJ1-2; TRBD1 aligns across 12 bases. Germline V gives CDR1 MGHRA, CDR2 YSYEKL. CDR3 length equals 17 residues. The V segment lost 2 bases and the J segment 7 bases; nucleotides outside the gene matches: 11. The DNA of the CDR3 is TGCGCCAGCAGCCAAACGCGGCCGGGACAGGGGGCTTCTGGCTACACCTTC. As protein: CASSQTRPGQGASGYTF.

The chain employs TRBV21-1 and TRBJ2-5; TRBD1, the table's D call, was not compared with the DNA. TRBV21-1 represents a pseudogene. The CDR3 has 15 residues. The CDR3 DNA is TGTGCCAGCAGCAAATCCGACAGGAGCCAAGAGACCCAGTACTTC. Translated: CASSKSDRSQETQYF.

The chain carries TRBV9 and TRBJ2-7; a possible D gene is TRBD2 (5 bases). There are 14 residues in the CDR3. V was trimmed by 4 bases and J by 6 bases, leaving 17 bases between them. Germline values: CDR1 SGDLS, CDR2 YYNGEE. The chain's CDR3 is CASSPHTPGVEQYF. DNA of the CDR3: TGTGCCAGCAGCCCCCACACGCCCGGGGTCGAGCAGTACTTC.

The chain has TRBV11-3 and TRBJ2-4; TRBD1 matches at 9 bases. From germline, CDR1 is SGHNT and CDR2 YENEEA. V lost 4 bases and J lost 2; bases outside the gene matches: 6. The CDR3 is 16 amino acids. The CDR3 sequence: CASSSGQGFSKNIQYF. For the CDR3, the DNA is TGTGCCAGCAGCTCGGGACAGGGATTCTCCAAAAACATTCAGTACTTC. The full variable domain, completed using reference TRBV11-3 and TRBJ2-4, is EAGVVQSPRYKIIEKKQPVAFWCNPISGHNTLYWYLQNLGQGPELLIRYENEEAVDDSQLPKDRFSAERLKGVDSTLKIQPAELGDSAVYLCASSSGQGFSKNIQYFGAGTRLSVL.

The chain combines TRBV27 with TRBJ2-5; maybe TRBD1 (6 bases). CDR1 is MNHEY and CDR2 is SMNVEV in the germline V gene (reference sequence). This CDR3 is built from 18 residues. V was clipped by 3 bases and J by 5 bases, with 25 bases between them. The CDR3 loop is CASSFLPSGTQGFETQYF. CDR3 coding DNA: TGTGCCAGCAGTTTTCTCCCCTCCGGGACACAGGGTTTTGAGACCCAGTACTTC.

The V call is TRBV5-1, the J call TRBJ1-1, with D possibly matching TRBD1 (5 bases). The germline gives CDR1 SGHRS, CDR2 YFSETQ. The length of the CDR3 is 13 residues. Trimming took 3 bases from V and 4 from J, leaving 10 bases between them. Written as DNA, the CDR3 is TGCGCCAGCAGCTCGTCAGGGCTCACTGAAGCTTTCTTT. Protein product: CASSSSGLTEAFF.

V is TRBV11-2 and J is TRBJ1-1; D is unresolved. Germline CDR1 and CDR2: SGHAT and FQNNGV. Trimming stripped 1 base from V and 10 bases from J, with 10 bases between. The CDR3 runs 12 residues. Here the CDR3 DNA reads TGTGCCAGCAGCTTAGTTGGGCGGGGAGCTTTCTTT. Translated, it gives CASSLVGRGAFF.

The chain joins TRBV9 to TRBJ1-4; a possible D gene is TRBD1 (6 bases). Deletions cut 3 bases from V and 8 bases from J, with 20 bases between. This CDR3 contains 16 residues. CDR1 SGDLS and CDR2 YYNGEE come from the germline V gene. CDR3 sequence reads: CASSENPQGTGEKLFF. The CDR3 region has the DNA TGTGCCAGCAGCGAGAACCCACAGGGAACGGGAGAAAAACTGTTTTTT.

V gene TRBV9 combines with J gene TRBJ1-1, with TRBD1 as a possible D gene (5 bases). V lost 0 bases and J 2 bases, leaving 11 bases between the germline ends. The CDR3 loop spans 15 amino acids. CDR1 and CDR2 from the germline V gene are SGDLS and YYNGEE. The CDR3 protein is CASSVVETANTEAFF. DNA for the CDR3: TGTGCCAGCAGCGTAGTAGAGACAGCCAACACTGAAGCTTTCTTT.